This entry lists 23 T cell receptor beta chains sequenced from one sample in a study of blood T cell repertoires in COVID-19. Libraries were prepared by immunoSEQ multiplex PCR; TCRdb keeps only in-frame clonotypes and omits some of them. Among about 250,000 clones listed, about nine tenths were seen once. The sample consisted of PBMCs or T cells enriched from blood (not recorded which). These receptors came from a man aged 40-49 years who had recovered from COVID-19.

The J gene is TRBJ2-2, the V gene TRBV24-1; 9 nucleotides line up with TRBD1. From germline, CDR1 is KGHDR and CDR2 SFDVKD. The CDR3 extends over 16 amino acids. The trim removed 5 bases at V and 3 bases at J, leaving 6 bases unmatched. The CDR3 here is CATSAGQGFDTGELFF. For the CDR3, the DNA is TGTGCCACCAGTGCCGGACAGGGGTTCGACACCGGGGAGCTGTTTTTT.

The sample holds a few counts of this clone. This rearrangement joins TRBV27 to TRBJ1-2; D possibly corresponds to TRBD1 (5 bases). The CDR3 runs to 15 residues. CDR1 and CDR2 from the germline V gene are MNHEY and SMNVEV (reference sequence). V was pared by 4 bases and J by 2 bases, with 14 bases between. CDR3 residues: CASSSRQHLNYGYTF. CDR3 in DNA: TGTGCCAGCAGTTCAAGACAGCATCTAAACTATGGCTACACCTTC.

CDR3 region: CASSQPRQREDYEQYF. DNA for the CDR3: TGTGCCAGCAGCCAACCCCGCCAGCGGGAGGATTACGAGCAGTACTTC. The chain couples TRBV4-2 to TRBJ2-7, with 9 nucleotides matching TRBD2. The CDR3 is made up of 16 amino acids. The J segment lost 4 bases and the V segment lost 2 bases, leaving 9 bases of the junction unmatched. CDR1 and CDR2 (germline): LGHNA, YNFKEQ.

The chain employs TRBV6-5 and TRBJ1-1; TRBD1 is a possible D gene (5 bases). This CDR3 is 14 amino acids long. From germline, CDR1 is MNHEY and CDR2 SVGAGI. V lost 8 bases to trimming and J lost 0 bases, with 13 bases between them. CDR3 nucleotides: TGTGCCAGCCGCCTAACGGGGGTGAACACTGAAGCTTTCTTT. This sequence encodes CASRLTGVNTEAFF.

V usage is TRBV18 and J usage is TRBJ1-4, with TRBD1 matching over 7 bases. The germline gives CDR1 KGHSH, CDR2 LQKENI. Unmatched junction bases numbered 5, after V lost 2 bases and J lost 8 bases. CDR3 length: 14 amino acids. CDR3 nucleotide sequence: TGTGCCAGCTCACCAGTAAGCAGGGGGGAAAAACTGTTTTTT. This codes for CASSPVSRGEKLFF.

The rearrangement uses TRBV6-5 and TRBJ2-2; 7 bases agree with TRBD1. The V segment lost 4 bases and the J segment 6 bases; nucleotides outside the gene matches: 5. The CDR3 spans 14 residues. CDR1 is MNHEY and CDR2 is SVGAGI in the germline V gene. The CDR3: CASSLNRGPGELFF. CDR3 bases: TGTGCCAGCAGTTTAAACAGGGGACCCGGGGAGCTGTTTTTT.

CDR3 amino acids: CAISLAGEGEQFF. As DNA, the CDR3 is TGTGCCATTTCGCTAGCGGGAGAGGGGGAGCAGTTCTTC. The chain uses TRBV28 and TRBJ2-1, with 10 bases matching TRBD2. The CDR3 is 13 residues long. Trimming took 10 bases from V and 10 from J; bases not matched to a gene: 10. Germline CDR1 reads MDHEN; CDR2 reads SYDVKM.

The rearrangement uses TRBV30 and TRBJ1-1, with 7 bases identical to TRBD1. Trimming cost V 4 bases and J 10 bases; bases outside gene matches: 9. The germline CDR1 and CDR2 sequences are GTSNPN and SVGIG (reference sequence). The CDR3 has 12 amino acids. In DNA form, the CDR3 reads TGTGCCTGGACCGCAGGGGGTGGGGGAGCTTTCTTT. This codes for CAWTAGGGGAFF.

This clone is a singleton in its sample. The V call is TRBV3-1 (or the pseudogene TRBV3-2), the J call TRBJ2-5; 9 bases agree with TRBD2. V shed 4 bases and J 1 base; nucleotides not matched to a gene: 7. The CDR3 is 16 residues long. CDR1 and CDR2 (germline): LGHDT, YNNKEL (reference sequence). This CDR3 is CASSRGSGGPQETQYF. The CDR3 coding sequence is TGTGCCAGCAGCCGAGGGAGCGGGGGGCCCCAAGAGACCCAGTACTTC.

The chain combines TRBV27 with TRBJ2-7; 9 nucleotides line up with TRBD2. CDR1 and CDR2 from the germline V gene are MNHEY and SMNVEV (reference sequence). The CDR3 has 15 residues. V shed 5 bases, J shed 2 bases, and the junction held 7 bases outside the gene matches. In DNA, the CDR3 is TGTGCCAGCAGTCCTTCTAGCGGGGCCCCCTACGAGCAGTACTTC. This gives the protein CASSPSSGAPYEQYF.

The CDR3 DNA reads TGTGCCAGCAGGTCAGGGAACACCGGGGAGCTGTTTTTT. Encoded protein: CASRSGNTGELFF. The rearrangement uses TRBV11-1 and TRBJ2-2; D remains ambiguous. Looked up from germline, CDR1 is SGHAT and CDR2 is FQDESV (reference sequence). The CDR3 is 13 residues long. Trimming left V 6 bases short and J 1 base short, with 6 bases between.

The chain uses TRBV5-5 and TRBJ2-3; 7 nucleotides match TRBD2. This CDR3 is built from 15 residues. With 0 bases clipped from V and 0 bases from J, the junction kept 1 base outside the gene matches. CDR1 SGHKS and CDR2 YYEKEE come from the germline V gene (reference sequence). The CDR3 nucleotides are TGTGCCAGCAGCTTGGGTAGCGGGAGCACAGATACGCAGTATTTT. It translates to CASSLGSGSTDTQYF.

This chain links TRBV5-6 with TRBJ1-6; D unclear. V was trimmed by 4 bases and J by 9 bases, leaving 14 bases between them. The germline CDR1 and CDR2 sequences are SGHDT and YYEEEE. CDR3 length equals 14 residues. In DNA form, the CDR3 reads TGTGCCAGCAGCATGGGGTCCGCGGGTTCACCCCTCCACTTT. It encodes CASSMGSAGSPLHF.

The V call is TRBV18, the J call TRBJ1-2; 9 nucleotides agree with TRBD1. The CDR3 contains 15 residues. V lost 2 bases to trimming and J lost 4 bases; unmatched junction nucleotides: 5. Per germline, CDR1 KGHSH and CDR2 LQKENI. The CDR3 sequence is CASSPNGQGSYGYTF. CDR3 DNA: TGTGCCAGCTCACCAAACGGACAGGGGTCCTATGGCTACACCTTC.

The V call is TRBV5-4, the J call TRBJ1-1; D is perhaps TRBD1 (6 bases). The V gene's germline CDR1 is SGHNT and CDR2 YYREEE (reference sequence). This CDR3 has 15 amino acids. V lost 7 bases and J lost 5, with 21 bases in between. The CDR3 nucleotides are TGTGCCAGCGAGAGGGGGACGGGAACGGGGACTGAAGCTTTCTTT. This sequence encodes CASERGTGTGTEAFF.

The rearrangement links TRBV30 to TRBJ2-5, with D possibly matching TRBD2 (6 bases). Trimming pared 0 bases from V and 1 base from J, leaving 12 bases between. The germline V gene has CDR1 GTSNPN and CDR2 SVGIG (reference sequence). The CDR3 is 15 residues long. The CDR3 region has the DNA TGTGCCTGGAGTGTACTCGGGGAGGTCCAAGAGACCCAGTACTTC. Translation: CAWSVLGEVQETQYF.

The chain joins TRBV7-6 to TRBJ1-1; 10 bases line up with TRBD1. Unmatched junction bases numbered 7, after V lost 4 bases and J lost 5 bases. Germline CDR1 and CDR2: SGHVS and FNYEAQ. CDR3 length equals 15 residues. The CDR3 DNA reads TGTGCCAGCAGCTCGACGACAGGGGGCGGTACTGAAGCTTTCTTT. As protein: CASSSTTGGGTEAFF.

The V and J genes are TRBV19 and TRBJ1-5, with D possibly matching TRBD1 (5 bases). CDR3 size: 16 residues. CDR1 and CDR2 from the germline V gene are LNHDA and SQIVND (reference sequence). V lost 3 bases to trimming and J lost 0 bases, with 12 bases between them. This CDR3 reads CASSIDSQYSNQPQHF. Written as DNA, the CDR3 is TGTGCCAGTAGTATCGACAGCCAATATAGCAATCAGCCCCAGCATTTT.

The chain joins TRBV25-1 to TRBJ1-2; D is ambiguous. Trimming took off 4 bases at V and 6 bases at J, with 6 bases between the two ends. The CDR3 sequence is 11 residues long. Germline V CDR1 and CDR2: MGHDK, SYGVNS. CDR3 loop: CASSGGNGYTF. For the CDR3, the DNA is TGTGCCAGCAGTGGCGGAAATGGCTACACCTTC.

V and J are TRBV10-2 and TRBJ2-2; the D is unclear. The ends were cut back, 3 bases at V and 3 bases at J, with 11 bases in the middle. The germline V gene has CDR1 WSHSY and CDR2 SAAADI. The CDR3 is 15 residues long. CDR3 region: CASSEGDGYTGELFF. CDR3 bases: TGCGCCAGCAGTGAAGGAGACGGGTACACCGGGGAGCTGTTTTTT.

The genes are TRBV18 and TRBJ1-1; 8 nucleotides line up with TRBD1. V gave up 1 base and J gave up 2 bases; unmatched junction bases: 9. CDR1 KGHSH and CDR2 LQKENI come from the germline V gene. The CDR3 is made up of 17 amino acids. The CDR3 is CASSPRSPQGANTEAFF. The CDR3 coding sequence is TGTGCCAGCTCACCACGATCTCCGCAGGGGGCAAACACTGAAGCTTTCTTT.

V usage is TRBV27 and J usage is TRBJ1-2; possible D gene TRBD1, 6 bases. The CDR3 spans 16 residues. Germline V gene data show CDR1 as MNHEY and CDR2 as SMNVEV (reference sequence). V gave up 3 bases and J gave up 7 bases, with 21 bases separating them. CDR3: CASSFSGGAAALGYTF. The CDR3 DNA sequence: TGTGCCAGCAGTTTCAGTGGGGGGGCGGCAGCACTTGGCTACACCTTC.

The gene calls are TRBV5-1 and TRBJ2-1; 8 bases fit TRBD2. The length of the CDR3 is 14 residues. The J segment lost 0 bases and the V segment lost 7 bases, leaving 3 bases of the junction unmatched. Germline CDR1 SGHRS, CDR2 YFSETQ. CDR3 nucleotides: TGCGCCAGCCGCGGGAGGAGCTCCTACAATGAGCAGTTCTTC. Protein: CASRGRSSYNEQFF.